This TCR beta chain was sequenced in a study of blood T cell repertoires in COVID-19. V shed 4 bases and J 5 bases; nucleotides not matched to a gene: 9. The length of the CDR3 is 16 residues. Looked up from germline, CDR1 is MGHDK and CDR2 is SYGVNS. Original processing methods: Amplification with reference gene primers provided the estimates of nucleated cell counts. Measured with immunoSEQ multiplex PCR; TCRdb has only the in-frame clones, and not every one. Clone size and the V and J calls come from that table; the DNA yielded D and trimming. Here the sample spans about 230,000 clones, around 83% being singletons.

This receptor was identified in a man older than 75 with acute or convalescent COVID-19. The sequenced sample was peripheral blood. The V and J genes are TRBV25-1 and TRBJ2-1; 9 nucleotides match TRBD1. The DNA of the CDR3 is TGTGCCAGCAGTGCGTTTGAGGGACAGGGTAACAATGAGCAGTTCTTC. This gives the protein CASSAFEGQGNNEQFF.